This TCR beta chain was retrieved from a study of CD8+ T cells in alopecia areata. Study-level findings and limits: Compared with normal scalp, lesional scalp had higher clonality and more expanded CD8+ clones.

This clone has a count of ten or more. What it binds is not known. Peripheral blood and lesional scalp punch biopsies were taken from alopecia areata patients. Separation by sorting yielded CD4+ and CD8+ T cells from PBMCs. RNA extraction and reverse transcription yielded cDNA as sequencing template. Data came from immunoSEQ multiplex PCR; TCRdb stores just in-frame clones and leaves some out. Here the sample spans more than 95,000 clones, around 38% being singletons. CDR3 length: 14 residues. The V gene's germline CDR1 is SEHNR and CDR2 FQNEAQ (reference sequence). V was shortened by 8 bases and J by 3 bases, with 14 bases between the two germline ends.

The TCR sequence derives from a human donor with alopecia areata. Specimen: CD4+ T cells sorted from blood. This chain connects TRBV7-9 to TRBJ2-4; no clear D. CDR3 in amino acids: CASRPATFKNIQYF. DNA of the CDR3: TGTGCCAGCCGCCCCGCGACCTTCAAAAACATTCAGTACTTC.